These 4 T cell receptor beta chains were all obtained from the same sample, sequenced in a study of T cell responses to AZD1222 COVID-19 vaccine (dated by TCRdb to the early 2020s). Library construction relied on the immunoSEQ multiplex PCR assay. The source is immuneACCESS, and TCRdb retained only in-frame sequences with V and J called. Part of the clones is not carried over; for the studies checked, unresolved V genes explain less than half of this, and the remainder is unexplained. This sample lists 100,000 to 150,000 clones; 87% were detected once. The ten largest make up under 11% of the sample. Interpreted using the paper, the time point label stands for: baseline before first vaccination. Sequencing was performed on peripheral blood, taken on day 0 of AZD1222 vaccination. Source of these receptors: an adult in good health.

The chain combines TRBV29-1 with TRBJ2-2; 9 positions agree with TRBD1. Germline loops: CDR1 SQVTM, CDR2 ANQGSEA. The CDR3 is 14 amino acids. Trimming at V came to 6 bases and at J to 4 bases, leaving 6 bases not matched to a gene. CDR3 sequence reads: CSVDWTGVTGELFF. The CDR3 DNA is TGCAGCGTCGACTGGACAGGGGTCACCGGGGAGCTGTTTTTT.

The J gene is TRBJ1-3, the V gene TRBV6-5, with D maybe TRBD1 (5 bases). There are 15 residues in the CDR3. Trimming left V 7 bases short and J 4 bases short, with 17 bases between. CDR1 is MNHEY and CDR2 is SVGAGI in the germline V gene. In nucleotides, the CDR3 is TGTGCCAGCACCTCCCTGAAGGGGAAGGGAAACACCATATATTTT. It codes for CASTSLKGKGNTIYF.

The chain uses TRBV19 and TRBJ1-2; D not certain. The germline gives CDR1 LNHDA, CDR2 SQIVND (reference sequence). The CDR3 has 12 residues. V was cut by 8 bases and J by 4 bases, with 11 bases left in between. The CDR3 sequence: CASAQGFYGYTF. CDR3 sequence (DNA): TGTGCCAGTGCGCAAGGTTTCTATGGCTACACCTTC.

The chain has TRBV4-3 and TRBJ1-2; D ambiguous. Germline CDR1 reads LGHNA; CDR2 reads YSLEER. Trimming shortened V by 0 bases and J by 5 bases, and 7 bases separated the two germline ends. The CDR3 runs 13 residues. Here the CDR3 DNA reads TGCGCCAGCAGCCAAGAACCCCAGTATGGCTACACCTTC. Residues: CASSQEPQYGYTF.